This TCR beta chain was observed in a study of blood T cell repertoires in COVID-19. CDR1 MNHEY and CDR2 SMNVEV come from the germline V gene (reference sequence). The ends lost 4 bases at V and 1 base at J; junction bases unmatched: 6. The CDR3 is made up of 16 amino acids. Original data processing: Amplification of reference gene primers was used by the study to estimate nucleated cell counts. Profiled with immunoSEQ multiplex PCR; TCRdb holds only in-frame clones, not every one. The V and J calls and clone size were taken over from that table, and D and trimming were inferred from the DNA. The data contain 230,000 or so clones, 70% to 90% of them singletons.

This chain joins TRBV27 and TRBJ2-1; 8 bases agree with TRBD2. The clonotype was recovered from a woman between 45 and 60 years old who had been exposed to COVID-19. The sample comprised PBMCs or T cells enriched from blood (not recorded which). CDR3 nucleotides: TGTGCCAGCAGTTCCACGGGACTAGAGTCCTACAATGAGCAGTTCTTC. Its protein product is CASSSTGLESYNEQFF.